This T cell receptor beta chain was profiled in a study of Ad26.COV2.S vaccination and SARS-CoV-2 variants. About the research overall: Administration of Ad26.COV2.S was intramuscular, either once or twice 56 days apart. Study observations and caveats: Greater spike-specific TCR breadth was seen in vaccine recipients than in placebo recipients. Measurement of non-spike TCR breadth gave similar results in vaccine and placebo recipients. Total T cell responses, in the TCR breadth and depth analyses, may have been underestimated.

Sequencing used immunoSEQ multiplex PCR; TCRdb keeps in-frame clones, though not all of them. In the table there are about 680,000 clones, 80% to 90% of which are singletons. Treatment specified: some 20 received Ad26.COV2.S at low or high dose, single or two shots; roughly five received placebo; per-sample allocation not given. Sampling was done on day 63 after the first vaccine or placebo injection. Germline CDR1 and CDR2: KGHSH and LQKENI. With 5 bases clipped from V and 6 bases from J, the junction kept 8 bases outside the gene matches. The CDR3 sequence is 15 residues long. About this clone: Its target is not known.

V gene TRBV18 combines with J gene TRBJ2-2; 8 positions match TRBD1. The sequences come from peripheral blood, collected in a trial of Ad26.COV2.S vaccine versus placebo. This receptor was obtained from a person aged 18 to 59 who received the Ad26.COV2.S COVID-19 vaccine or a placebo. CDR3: CASSFPTGDAGELFF. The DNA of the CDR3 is TGTGCCAGCTCATTCCCGACAGGGGACGCCGGGGAGCTGTTTTTT.